Presented here are 29 T cell receptor beta chains from one specimen sequenced in a study of T cell responses to AZD1222 COVID-19 vaccine. Only in-frame clones appear in the TCRdb table, and some are missing; sequencing was by immunoSEQ multiplex PCR. Here the sample spans more than 85,000 clones, around 87% being singletons. The specimen comprised peripheral blood, sampled 28 days after the second AZD1222 dose. Receptor source: an adult who received the AZD1222 COVID-19 vaccine.

The gene calls are TRBV9 and TRBJ2-3, with 7 bases fitting TRBD2. This CDR3 contains 12 residues. Germline V gene data show CDR1 as SGDLS and CDR2 as YYNGEE. Trimming cost V 0 bases and J 12 bases; bases outside gene matches: 4. CDR3 nucleotides: TGTGCCAGCAGCGTAGGGCGGGAGCCCCAGTATTTT. Protein: CASSVGREPQYF.

The rearrangement joins TRBV13 to TRBJ1-5; the D gene is possibly TRBD1 (5 bases). The CDR3 totals 16 residues. From germline, CDR1 is PRHDT and CDR2 FYEKMQ (reference sequence). V was cut by 8 bases and J by 3 bases, with 20 bases left in between. CDR3 bases: TGTGCCAGCTCCCGCCAGGGAGGAACCCCCAATCAGCCCCAGCATTTT. Translated, it gives CASSRQGGTPNQPQHF.

The CDR3 DNA reads TGTGCCAGCAGTTTGGACAGGGTAAAGACTGAAGCTTTCTTT. Its protein is CASSLDRVKTEAFF. This rearrangement joins TRBV28 to TRBJ1-1; TRBD1 aligns across 8 bases. The ends lost 3 bases at V and 5 bases at J; junction bases unmatched: 5. Germline V gives CDR1 MDHEN, CDR2 SYDVKM. This CDR3 has 14 amino acids. Drawing the rest from reference TRBV28 and TRBJ1-1, the complete variable domain is DVKVTQSSRYLVKRTGEKVFLECVQDMDHENMFWYRQDPGLGLRLIYFSYDVKMKEKGDIPEGYSVSREKKERFSLILESASTNQTSMYLCASSLDRVKTEAFFGQGTRLTVV.

By share, this clone counts as medium-sized. The V and J genes are TRBV7-3 and TRBJ2-1; D possibly corresponds to TRBD2 (6 bases). The V gene's germline CDR1 is SGHTA and CDR2 FQGTGA. The CDR3 extends over 16 amino acids. Trimming pared 5 bases from V and 1 base from J, leaving 15 bases between. The CDR3 nucleotides are TGTGCCAGCAGCGCAACTCCGGGACTGTCCTACAATGAGCAGTTCTTC. It codes for CASSATPGLSYNEQFF.

CDR3 region: CASNTGLRTGELFF. CDR3 nucleotides: TGTGCCAGCAATACGGGGCTGAGGACCGGGGAGCTGTTTTTT. This chain links TRBV2 with TRBJ2-2, with D perhaps given as TRBD1 or TRBD2 (5 bases each). This CDR3 is built from 14 residues. The germline V gene has CDR1 SNHLY and CDR2 FYNNEI. V was shortened by 7 bases and J by 5 bases, with 14 bases between the two germline ends. The full variable domain, rest sourced from reference TRBV2 and TRBJ2-2, is EPEVTQTPSHQVTQMGQEVILRCVPISNHLYFYWYRQILGQKVEFLVSFYNNEISEKSEIFDDQFSVERPDGSNFTLKIRSTKLEDSAMYFCASNTGLRTGELFFGEGSRLTVL.

The chain is built from TRBV7-2 and TRBJ1-3; D possibly corresponds to TRBD1 (5 bases). V lost 0 bases, J lost 1 base, and 13 bases lay in between. Germline CDR1 and CDR2: SGHTA and FQGNSA. CDR3 length equals 17 residues. As DNA, the CDR3 is TGTGCCAGCAGCTTAGCCCCTTCGGCAGGGTCTGGAAACACCATATATTTT. It specifies CASSLAPSAGSGNTIYF.

This rearrangement joins TRBV4-3 to TRBJ2-7, with D maybe TRBD2 (6 bases). Germline-derived CDR1 and CDR2 are LGHNA and YSLEER. Trimming pared 3 bases from V and 5 bases from J, leaving 17 bases between. The CDR3 is 15 residues long. The CDR3 here is CASSQTPGLADEQYF. Here the CDR3 DNA reads TGCGCCAGCAGCCAGACTCCGGGACTTGCAGACGAGCAGTACTTC.

The chain combines TRBV19 with TRBJ2-4; a possible D gene is TRBD1 (6 bases). Germline V gene data show CDR1 as LNHDA and CDR2 as SQIVND (reference sequence). The CDR3 has 14 residues. With 8 bases removed from V and 0 bases from J, the gap between germline ends came to 11 bases. The CDR3, as DNA: TGTGCCAGTGCCGTACAGGGAGCCAAAAACATTCAGTACTTC. This translates into CASAVQGAKNIQYF.

This sequence joins TRBV5-6 and TRBJ1-4, with 9 bases aligning to TRBD1. Per the germline V gene, CDR1 is SGHDT and CDR2 is YYEEEE. This CDR3 region has 17 residues. Trimming at V came to 2 bases and at J to 6 bases, leaving 11 bases not matched to a gene. The CDR3 DNA follows: TGTGCCAGCAGCTTTTCCGGGACAGGGATGTCGGATGAAAAACTGTTTTTT. It codes for CASSFSGTGMSDEKLFF.

The chain joins TRBV5-1 to TRBJ1-3; 7 nucleotides align to TRBD1. The CDR3 consists of 14 residues. Germline CDR1 SGHRS, CDR2 YFSETQ. Unmatched junction bases numbered 8, after V lost 4 bases and J lost 7 bases. CDR3 sequence reads: CASSHRGTENTIYF. The CDR3 nucleotides read TGCGCCAGCAGCCATCGGGGGACAGAGAACACCATATATTTT.

J is TRBJ2-7 and V is TRBV7-4; 8 nucleotides agree with TRBD2. J lost 3 bases, V lost 4 bases, and 5 bases had no gene match. Looked up from germline, CDR1 is SGHVT and CDR2 is SQSDAQ. The CDR3 runs to 14 residues. CDR3 bases: TGTGCCAGCAGCTCAAGTAGCGGGAACTACGAGCAGTACTTC. Encoded protein: CASSSSSGNYEQYF.

This clone was seen more than once but under ten times. The V and J genes are TRBV5-1 and TRBJ1-1; D is undetermined. Trimming shortened V by 0 bases and J by 8 bases, and 11 bases separated the two germline ends. This CDR3 comprises 13 residues. Germline V gene lookup returns CDR1 SGHRS and CDR2 YFSETQ. CDR3 nucleotide sequence: TGCGCCAGCAGCTTGGCCGGGGATCGGGAAGCTTTCTTT. This encodes CASSLAGDREAFF.

The chain couples TRBV4-1 to TRBJ2-1; D gene ambiguous. Germline V gene lookup returns CDR1 MGHRA and CDR2 YSYEKL. V lost 0 bases and J lost 10, with 4 bases in between. The CDR3 covers 11 residues. The CDR3 coding sequence is TGCGCCAGCAGCCAAGAAAAGGAGCAGTTCTTC. This translates into CASSQEKEQFF.

This clone was seen just once. This chain joins TRBV5-1 and TRBJ1-4, with TRBD1 matching over 7 bases. CDR3 length equals 15 residues. V gave up 0 bases and J gave up 6 bases; unmatched junction bases: 5. Germline V gene lookup returns CDR1 SGHRS and CDR2 YFSETQ. CDR3 in amino acids: CASSLESGGDEKLFF. The CDR3 DNA is TGCGCCAGCAGCTTGGAATCAGGGGGAGATGAAAAACTGTTTTTT.

This clone was detected only once. The gene calls are TRBV7-2 and TRBJ2-5, with 11 bases fitting TRBD2. V gave up 5 bases and J gave up 2 bases; unmatched junction bases: 7. CDR3 length: 16 residues. Germline V gives CDR1 SGHTA, CDR2 FQGNSA. The CDR3 is CASSPGTSGTQETQYF. As DNA, the CDR3 is TGTGCCAGCAGCCCCGGGACTAGCGGAACACAAGAGACCCAGTACTTC. Combining the CDR3 with reference TRBV7-2 and TRBJ2-5 gives the whole variable domain GAGVSQSPSNKVTEKGKDVELRCDPISGHTALYWYRQSLGQGLEFLIYFQGNSAPDKSGLPSDRFSAERTGGSVSTLTIQRTQQEDSAVYLCASSPGTSGTQETQYFGPGTRLLVL.

This chain links TRBV7-9 with TRBJ1-2; 9 bases line up with TRBD1. Trimming at V came to 5 bases and at J to 6 bases, leaving 7 bases not matched to a gene. The germline gives CDR1 SEHNR, CDR2 FQNEAQ (reference sequence). The CDR3 extends over 14 amino acids. The CDR3 spells CASSIPGQGDGYTF. As DNA, the CDR3 is TGTGCCAGCAGCATCCCGGGACAGGGAGATGGCTACACCTTC.

The V and J genes are TRBV7-9 and TRBJ1-1, with D hard to call. The CDR3 is 12 residues long. Trimming removed 1 base from V and 3 bases from J, with 3 bases in between. Germline CDR1 and CDR2: SEHNR and FQNEAQ (reference sequence). The CDR3 bases are TGTGCCAGCAGCTTAGATTACACTGAAGCTTTCTTT. This gives the protein CASSLDYTEAFF.

The CDR3 here is CASSLSSRKGSYNEQFF. The CDR3 region has the DNA TGTGCCAGCAGCTTAAGTTCGCGGAAGGGCTCCTACAATGAGCAGTTCTTC. The chain carries TRBV11-2 and TRBJ2-1, with D uncertain. Germline CDR1 SGHAT, CDR2 FQNNGV. The V end lost 2 bases, the J end lost 0 bases, and 14 bases lay between the germline ends. The CDR3 is made up of 17 amino acids. The full variable domain, completed using reference TRBV11-2 and TRBJ2-1, is EAGVAQSPRYKIIEKRQSVAFWCNPISGHATLYWYQQILGQGPKLLIQFQNNGVVDDSQLPKDRFSAERLKGVDSTLKIQPAKLEDSAVYLCASSLSSRKGSYNEQFFGPGTRLTVL.

V usage is TRBV5-1 and J usage is TRBJ2-1; D might be TRBD1 or TRBD2, each matching 5 bases. The V gene's germline CDR1 is SGHRS and CDR2 YFSETQ. There are 14 residues in the CDR3. Trimming stripped 0 bases from V and 2 bases from J, with 6 bases between. The CDR3 DNA reads as TGCGCCAGCAGCTTGGGAGGGGCCTACAATGAGCAGTTCTTC. This encodes CASSLGGAYNEQFF.

The chain employs TRBV5-1 and TRBJ1-6, with 8 positions matching TRBD1. The CDR3 is 14 amino acids. Germline V gene sequence: CDR1 SGHRS, CDR2 YFSETQ. J gave up 7 bases and V 4 bases, and 4 bases lay outside the gene matches. This chain's CDR3 is CASSVDRGNSPLHF. The DNA for the CDR3 is TGCGCCAGCAGCGTCGACAGGGGCAATTCACCCCTCCACTTT.

The chain joins TRBV29-1 to TRBJ2-3; D is ambiguous. V gave up 4 bases and J gave up 0 bases, with 8 bases separating them. The germline V gene has CDR1 SQVTM and CDR2 ANQGSEA. The CDR3 spans 13 residues. The CDR3 loop reads CSVGFPSTDTQYF. The DNA for the CDR3 is TGCAGCGTTGGGTTCCCTAGCACAGATACGCAGTATTTT.

This rearrangement joins TRBV29-1 to TRBJ1-2; 10 nucleotides agree with TRBD1. Germline lookup yields CDR1 SQVTM and CDR2 ANQGSEA. The CDR3 totals 15 residues. V trimming: 1 base; J trimming: 6 bases; junction bases outside the gene matches: 8. The CDR3 here is CSVEVGGQGWDGYTF. The CDR3 DNA follows: TGCAGCGTTGAAGTCGGGGGACAGGGGTGGGATGGCTACACCTTC.

This rearrangement joins TRBV5-1 to TRBJ2-1; D is possibly TRBD2 (7 bases). V lost 2 bases and J lost 5, with 11 bases in between. CDR1 is SGHRS, CDR2 YFSETQ, per germline. This CDR3 comprises 14 residues. This chain's CDR3 is CASSFGGPNNEQFF. The CDR3 DNA reads TGCGCCAGCAGCTTCGGGGGGCCTAACAATGAGCAGTTCTTC.

This clone was seen a handful of times. The chain carries TRBV4-1 and TRBJ1-2; no clear D. In germline, CDR1 is MGHRA, CDR2 YSYEKL. The CDR3 sequence is 15 residues long. With 4 bases removed from V and 0 bases from J, the gap between germline ends came to 12 bases. CDR3 sequence reads: CASSPSDGTNYGYTF. The CDR3 region has the DNA TGCGCCAGCAGCCCTTCGGACGGCACTAACTATGGCTACACCTTC.

V and J are TRBV5-1 and TRBJ1-1; maybe TRBD1 (5 bases). V was clipped by 7 bases and J by 1 base, with 11 bases between them. The CDR3 loop spans 13 amino acids. The germline V gene encodes CDR1 SGHRS and CDR2 YFSETQ. CDR3 sequence (DNA): TGCGCCAGCCAGGGACGCTCGAACACTGAAGCTTTCTTT. Protein sequence: CASQGRSNTEAFF.

This clone was seen only once. V usage is TRBV5-6 and J usage is TRBJ1-4; TRBD1 matches at 7 bases. The germline V gene has CDR1 SGHDT and CDR2 YYEEEE. The V gene end was trimmed by 4 bases and the J gene end by 6 bases; junction bases not matched to a gene: 6. This CDR3 spans 14 amino acids. CDR3 loop: CASSLDRVDEKLFF. The CDR3 DNA reads as TGTGCCAGCAGCCTCGACAGGGTTGATGAAAAACTGTTTTTT.

The genes are TRBV27 and TRBJ1-2, with TRBD1 matching 7 bases. V lost 6 bases, J lost 4 bases, and 8 bases stayed unmatched. There are 14 residues in the CDR3. Per the germline V gene, CDR1 is MNHEY and CDR2 is SMNVEV (reference sequence). CDR3 residues: CASREEGALYGYTF. CDR3 coding DNA: TGTGCCAGCAGGGAGGAGGGGGCTCTCTATGGCTACACCTTC.

The chain couples TRBV7-9 to TRBJ1-1; D not certain. Germline CDR1 is SEHNR and CDR2 is FQNEAQ (reference sequence). V was trimmed by 2 bases and J by 6 bases, leaving 10 bases between them. The CDR3 loop spans 13 amino acids. CDR3 sequence: CASSLISGPEAFF. In DNA form, the CDR3 reads TGTGCCAGCAGCTTAATCTCTGGTCCTGAAGCTTTCTTT.

The DNA of the CDR3 is TGCGCCAGCAGCGAGGACCAGAACTACAATGAGCAGTTCTTC. This codes for CASSEDQNYNEQFF. The J gene is TRBJ2-1, the V gene TRBV5-1, with D hard to call. Germline CDR1 and CDR2: SGHRS and YFSETQ. The V end lost 4 bases, the J end lost 3 bases, and 11 bases lay between the germline ends. This CDR3 is built from 14 residues.